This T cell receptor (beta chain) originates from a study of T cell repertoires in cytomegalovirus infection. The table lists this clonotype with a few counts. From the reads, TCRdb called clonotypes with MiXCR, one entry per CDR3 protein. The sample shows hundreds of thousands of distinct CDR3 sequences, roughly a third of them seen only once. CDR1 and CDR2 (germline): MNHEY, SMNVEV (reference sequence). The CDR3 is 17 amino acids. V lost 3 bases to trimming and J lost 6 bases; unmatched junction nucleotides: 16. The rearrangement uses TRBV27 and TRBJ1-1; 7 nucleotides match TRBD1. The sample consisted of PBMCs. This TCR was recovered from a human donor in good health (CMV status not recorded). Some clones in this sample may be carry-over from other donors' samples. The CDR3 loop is CASSFLRGEGRSAEAFF. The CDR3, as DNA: TGTGCCAGCAGTTTCCTCAGGGGGGAGGGTCGGTCGGCTGAAGCTTTCTTT.